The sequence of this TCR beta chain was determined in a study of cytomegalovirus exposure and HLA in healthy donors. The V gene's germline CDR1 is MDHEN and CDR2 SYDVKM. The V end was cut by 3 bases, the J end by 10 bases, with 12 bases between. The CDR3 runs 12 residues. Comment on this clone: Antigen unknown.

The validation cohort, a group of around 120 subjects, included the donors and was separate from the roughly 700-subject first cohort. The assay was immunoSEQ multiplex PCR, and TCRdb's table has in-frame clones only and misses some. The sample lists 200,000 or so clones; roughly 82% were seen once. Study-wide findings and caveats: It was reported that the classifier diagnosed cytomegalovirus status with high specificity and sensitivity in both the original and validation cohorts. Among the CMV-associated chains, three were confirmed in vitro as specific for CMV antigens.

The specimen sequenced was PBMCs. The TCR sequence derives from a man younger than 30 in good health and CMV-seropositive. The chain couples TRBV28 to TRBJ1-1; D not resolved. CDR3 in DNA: TGTGCCAGCAGTTTCGGGAGGGTTGGAGCTTTCTTT. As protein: CASSFGRVGAFF.